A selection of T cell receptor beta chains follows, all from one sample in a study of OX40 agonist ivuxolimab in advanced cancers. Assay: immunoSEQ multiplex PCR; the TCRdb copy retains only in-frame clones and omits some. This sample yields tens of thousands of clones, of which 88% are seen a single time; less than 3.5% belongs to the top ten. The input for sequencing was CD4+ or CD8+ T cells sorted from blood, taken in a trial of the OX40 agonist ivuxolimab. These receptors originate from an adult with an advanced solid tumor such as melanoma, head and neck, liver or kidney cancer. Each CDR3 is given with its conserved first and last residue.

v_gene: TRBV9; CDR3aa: CASSPQGAYEQYF
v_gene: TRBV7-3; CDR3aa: CASSPRGKVVKRESYTF
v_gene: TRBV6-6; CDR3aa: CASRSQTGGGKETQYF
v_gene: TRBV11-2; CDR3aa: CASRPGTAQETQYF
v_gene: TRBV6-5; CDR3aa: CASSYRQGRGDSPLHF
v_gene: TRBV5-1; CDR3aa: CASSLEPGTQPQHF
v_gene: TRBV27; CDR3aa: CASSSGGNLYEQYF
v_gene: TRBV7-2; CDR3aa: CASSGLAGVKSYNEQFF
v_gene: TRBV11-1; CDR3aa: CASSKGTDTQYF
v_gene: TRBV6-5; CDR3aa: CASSYSPGQANGYTF